In its sample, the clone carrying this T cell receptor (beta chain) was seen a few times. The authors prepared the TCRbeta library with unique molecular identifiers. A single record per CDR3 protein comes from TCRdb applying MiXCR to the PCR reads. Of 17,000 or so distinct CDR3 sequences listed, 9.5% to 15% are singletons. The data stem from a study of T-cell reconstitution after alpha-beta-depleted transplantation in children. The CDR3 is 12 residues long. The germline V gene encodes CDR1 SGHRS and CDR2 YFSETQ. Trimming removed 1 base at V and 5 bases at J, with 6 bases between. This TCR was recovered from a boy under three years old who had a stem cell transplant for Wiskott-Aldrich syndrome, so the T cells may come from the graft donor. This material consisted of PBMCs, mostly from graft donor cells, taken 180 days after TCRalphabeta/CD19-depleted stem cell transplant. The chain has TRBV5-1 and TRBJ2-5; no definite D call. The DNA for the CDR3 is TGCGCCAGCAGCTTGAAGTGGGAGACCCAGTACTTC. Its protein is CASSLKWETQYF.